This passage covers 14 T cell receptor beta chains from one sample sequenced in a study of cytomegalovirus exposure and HLA in healthy donors. The PCR made use of 60 Vbeta and 13 Jbeta primers. The protocol was immunoSEQ multiplex PCR, while the TCRdb copy is restricted to in-frame clones and leaves out a portion. This table holds 25,000 to 30,000 clones. The sample consisted of PBMCs. All receptors come from a man aged 25 to 40 in good health and CMV-seronegative.

The chain has TRBV6-1 and TRBJ1-2; D is unresolved. V was cut by 7 bases and J by 4 bases, with 13 bases left in between. The CDR3 has 13 amino acids. CDR1 and CDR2 (germline): MNHNS, SASEGT. In nucleotides, the CDR3 is TGTGCCAGCATGCTGGGTTGGGCCTATGGCTACACCTTC. Its translation is CASMLGWAYGYTF.

V usage is TRBV6-6 and J usage is TRBJ2-5, with D unresolved. V was shortened by 0 bases and J by 1 base, with 6 bases between the two germline ends. The CDR3 length is 14 residues. Germline V gene sequence: CDR1 MNHNY, CDR2 SVGAGI (reference sequence). The CDR3 DNA follows: TGTGCCAGCAGTTACTCCGGTAGCCAAGAGACCCAGTACTTC. Translated, it gives CASSYSGSQETQYF.

The V call is TRBV13, the J call TRBJ2-5; 8 bases match TRBD2. This CDR3 has 15 amino acids. V lost 5 bases to trimming and J lost 0 bases; unmatched junction nucleotides: 5. Germline CDR1 is PRHDT and CDR2 is FYEKMQ (reference sequence). The CDR3 DNA reads as TGTGCCAGCAGCCGGGGGGGACCGTACCAAGAGACCCAGTACTTC. It codes for CASSRGGPYQETQYF.

The J gene is TRBJ2-5, the V gene TRBV5-1; 9 bases match TRBD1. CDR1 is SGHRS and CDR2 is YFSETQ in the germline V gene. V lost 4 bases, J lost 5 bases, and 6 bases stayed unmatched. This CDR3 has 14 amino acids. The CDR3 DNA reads as TGCGCCAGCAGCACGGGACAGGGTGTGGAGACCCAGTACTTC. As protein: CASSTGQGVETQYF.

V and J are TRBV14 and TRBJ2-2; 8 bases align to TRBD1. Germline V gene data show CDR1 as SGHDN and CDR2 as FVKESK. This CDR3 comprises 14 residues. V was pared by 4 bases and J by 5 bases, with 3 bases of the junction left unmatched. The CDR3 spells CASSLQGATGELFF. CDR3 nucleotide sequence: TGTGCCAGCAGCCTCCAGGGGGCAACCGGGGAGCTGTTTTTT.

This sequence joins TRBV5-1 and TRBJ2-3, with 11 bases lining up with TRBD1. With V trimmed by 0 bases and J by 4 bases, 4 bases remained unmatched. Germline CDR1 SGHRS, CDR2 YFSETQ. The CDR3 runs 16 residues. CDR3 loop: CASSLDGQGAADTQYF. The CDR3 DNA follows: TGCGCCAGCAGCTTGGACGGACAGGGGGCTGCAGATACGCAGTATTTT.

V and J are TRBV7-2 and TRBJ1-1, with no clear D. Germline CDR1 and CDR2: SGHTA and FQGNSA. CDR3 size: 16 residues. Deletions cut 0 bases from V and 1 base from J, with 12 bases between. CDR3 loop: CASSLALQQANTEAFF. The CDR3 nucleotides read TGTGCCAGCAGCTTAGCGCTTCAGCAGGCGAACACTGAAGCTTTCTTT.

The chain links TRBV7-8 to TRBJ2-7; D unresolved. The length of the CDR3 is 12 residues. In germline, CDR1 is SGHVS, CDR2 FQNEAQ. V was pared by 2 bases and J by 6 bases, with 8 bases between. The chain's CDR3 is CASSLRSGEQYF. In DNA, the CDR3 is TGTGCCAGCAGCTTACGTTCGGGCGAGCAGTACTTC. Together with reference TRBV7-8 and TRBJ2-7, the CDR3 gives the full variable domain: GAGVSQSPRYKVAKRGQDVALRCDPISGHVSLFWYQQALGQGPEFLTYFQNEAQLDKSGLPSDRFFAERPEGSVSTLKIQRTQQEDSAVYLCASSLRSGEQYFGPGTRLTVT.

The genes are TRBV28 and TRBJ2-5, with D unresolved. This CDR3 spans 12 amino acids. The V end lost 6 bases, the J end lost 5 bases, and 10 bases lay between the germline ends. Germline assignment: CDR1 MDHEN and CDR2 SYDVKM. This chain's CDR3 is CASSVIGETQYF. The CDR3, as DNA: TGTGCCAGCAGCGTCATCGGTGAGACCCAGTACTTC.

The rearrangement joins TRBV5-1 to TRBJ2-2, with D tentatively TRBD2 (5 bases). The germline V gene encodes CDR1 SGHRS and CDR2 YFSETQ. V lost 1 base and J lost 4, with 11 bases in between. CDR3 length: 15 amino acids. CDR3 residues: CASSLTLAPTGELFF. The CDR3 DNA reads as TGCGCCAGCAGCTTGACTCTAGCTCCCACCGGGGAGCTGTTTTTT.

V usage is TRBV14 and J usage is TRBJ2-7, with 11 bases that match TRBD1. In germline, CDR1 is SGHDN, CDR2 FVKESK. The CDR3 length is 14 residues. Germline trimming cut 7 bases from V and 6 bases from J; bases unmatched to any gene: 8. DNA for the CDR3: TGTGCCAGCACCCGGACAGGGGGCTTCGCCGAGCAGTACTTC. Translation: CASTRTGGFAEQYF.

The gene calls are TRBV9 and TRBJ1-1; TRBD1 agrees at 7 bases. Germline values: CDR1 SGDLS, CDR2 YYNGEE. CDR3 length: 13 residues. J was trimmed by 4 bases and V by 5 bases; bases with no gene match: 5. Here the CDR3 DNA reads TGTGCCAGCAGTGGAACAGGGGCCACTGAAGCTTTCTTT. Its translation is CASSGTGATEAFF.

This chain links TRBV27 with TRBJ2-5, with 12 bases aligning to TRBD2. The CDR3 totals 16 residues. Trimming removed 4 bases from V and 6 bases from J; junction bases left unmatched: 9. CDR1 and CDR2 from the germline V gene are MNHEY and SMNVEV (reference sequence). This chain's CDR3 is CASSSGLAGPLKTQYF. Written as DNA, the CDR3 is TGTGCCAGCAGTTCAGGACTAGCGGGACCCCTCAAGACCCAGTACTTC.

The chain uses TRBV5-1 and TRBJ2-1, with D perhaps matching TRBD2 (6 bases). V lost 0 bases to trimming and J lost 6 bases, with 13 bases between them. This CDR3 comprises 15 residues. Per germline, CDR1 SGHRS and CDR2 YFSETQ. In DNA, the CDR3 is TGCGCCAGCAGCTTGGGACTAGTCGGGGGCAATGAGCAGTTCTTC. Its translation: CASSLGLVGGNEQFF.